This entry lists 20 T cell receptor beta chains sequenced from one sample in a study of blood T cells in healthy people across ages. A sample-barcoded 5' primer and a J-beta primer mix were used in a second PCR of about 6 to 11 cycles. From the 5' RACE reads, TCRdb called clonotypes with MiXCR, one entry per CDR3 protein. The table lists about 1 million distinct CDR3 sequences, roughly 45% of them singletons. The specimen sequenced was blood. These receptors were taken from an older woman in good health.

This chain connects TRBV28 to TRBJ1-5; D might be TRBD1 (6 bases). V lost 3 bases, J lost 3 bases, and 9 bases lay in between. The V gene's germline CDR1 is MDHEN and CDR2 SYDVKM. CDR3 length equals 14 residues. CDR3 DNA sequence: TGTGCCAGCAGTTTTGACAGGTTCAATCAGCCCCAGCATTTT. Translated: CASSFDRFNQPQHF.

On this clonotype: A read error is possible here, since a much larger clone lies one base away. This sequence joins TRBV20-1 and TRBJ2-1; a weak D match, TRBD1 (6 bases). CDR1 is DFQATT, CDR2 SNEGSKA, per germline (reference sequence). The CDR3 sequence is 14 residues long. The CDR3 sequence is CNARSETGGNEQFF. In DNA, the CDR3 is TGCAATGCTAGATCCGAGACAGGAGGCAATGAGCAGTTCTTC.

The gene calls are TRBV30 and TRBJ1-6; D gene unclear. V was trimmed by 1 base and J by 4 bases, leaving 5 bases between them. This CDR3 region has 13 residues. Germline CDR1 and CDR2: GTSNPN and SVGIG (reference sequence). CDR3 sequence reads: CAWSGNYNSPLHF. The CDR3 nucleotides are TGTGCCTGGAGTGGCAATTATAATTCACCCCTCCACTTT. Looking up the rest from reference TRBV30 and TRBJ1-6 gives the full variable domain: SQTIHQWPATLVQPVGSPLSLECTVEGTSNPNLYWYRQAAGRGLQLLFYSVGIGQISSEVPQNLSASRPQDRQFILSSKKLLLSDSGFYLCAWSGNYNSPLHFGNGTRLTVT.

The chain employs TRBV30 and TRBJ2-1; D not certain. CDR3 length: 10 residues. V gave up 4 bases and J gave up 10 bases, with 8 bases separating them. CDR1 is GTSNPN and CDR2 is SVGIG in the germline V gene (reference sequence). CDR3 DNA sequence: TGTGCCTGGAAGGTCCGGGAGCAGTTCTTC. Protein product: CAWKVREQFF.

This clonotype was seen a handful of times. The chain is built from TRBV12-3 or TRBV12-4 and TRBJ2-1; tentative D call: TRBD1 (5 bases). There are 13 residues in the CDR3. Trimming took 3 bases from V and 8 from J, leaving 11 bases between them. CDR3 sequence (DNA): TGTGCCAGCAGTTTTCAGGGTCCCTATGAGCAGTTCTTC. Translated, it gives CASSFQGPYEQFF.

This clonotype was detected only a few times. This sequence joins TRBV5-1 and TRBJ1-5, with a weak D call TRBD1 (5 bases). Germline values: CDR1 SGHRS, CDR2 YFSETQ. V gave up 5 bases and J gave up 1 base, with 19 bases separating them. This CDR3 has 17 residues. The CDR3 sequence is CASSSLRDGLSNQPQHF. CDR3 nucleotides: TGCGCCAGCAGTTCTCTCCGGGACGGATTAAGCAATCAGCCCCAGCATTTT.

V gene TRBV29-1 combines with J gene TRBJ2-5; 8 nucleotides line up with TRBD2. The CDR3 covers 15 residues. The V and J ends lost 6 bases and 0 bases, in that order; junction bases with no gene match: 9. Germline V lookup: CDR1 SQVTM, CDR2 ANQGSEA. The CDR3: CSVGGSGIYQETQYF. The DNA for the CDR3 is TGCAGCGTCGGGGGTAGCGGGATATACCAAGAGACCCAGTACTTC.

The chain combines TRBV5-5 with TRBJ2-7; tentatively, D is TRBD1 (5 bases). The CDR3 totals 15 residues. Germline loops: CDR1 SGHKS, CDR2 YYEKEE (reference sequence). V was cut by 0 bases and J by 2 bases, with 12 bases left in between. The CDR3 region has the DNA TGTGCCAGCAGCTTGGACAGGCCTCGGGCCTACGAGCAGTACTTC. It is translated as CASSLDRPRAYEQYF.

V gene TRBV10-3 combines with J gene TRBJ2-1; either TRBD1 or TRBD2 may fit D (6 bases each). Germline V lookup: CDR1 ENHRY, CDR2 SYGVKD. The ends were cut back, 3 bases at V and 15 bases at J, with 18 bases in the middle. CDR3 length equals 13 residues. For the CDR3, the DNA is TGTGCCATCAGTGAAGGAGGGGGTCCGGATCTGTTCTTC. Translated: CAISEGGGPDLFF.

The chain has TRBV27 and TRBJ1-2; D remains ambiguous. Germline CDR1 MNHEY, CDR2 SMNVEV (reference sequence). The CDR3 is made up of 13 amino acids. The V and J ends lost 7 bases and 6 bases respectively, with 15 bases between them. The CDR3 loop reads CASIPRTDDGYTF. The CDR3 DNA follows: TGTGCCAGCATCCCCCGGACTGACGATGGCTACACCTTC.

The chain employs TRBV5-1 and TRBJ2-1; D could derive from TRBD1 or TRBD2 (5 bases each). The CDR3 length is 14 residues. The V end lost 4 bases, the J end lost 10 bases, and 18 bases lay between the germline ends. CDR1 and CDR2 from the germline V gene are SGHRS and YFSETQ. The CDR3 bases are TGCGCCAGCAGCGGGTGGGACCAGACCTACGAGCAGTTCTTC. Protein: CASSGWDQTYEQFF.

CDR3 in DNA: TGCGCCAGCAGCTTCTATAGCAGCGGGAGAGCCAATGAGCAGTACTTC. It yields the protein CASSFYSSGRANEQYF. The chain is built from TRBV5-1 and TRBJ2-1; 8 bases are shared with TRBD2. The last part of the DNA fits TRBJ2-7 better; the J call may be wrong. CDR3 size: 16 residues. CDR1 and CDR2 from the germline V gene are SGHRS and YFSETQ.

The V gene is TRBV6-5, the J gene TRBJ2-7; TRBD2 matches 8 bases. Per germline, CDR1 MNHEY and CDR2 SVGAGI. The CDR3 is 14 amino acids. Trimming at V came to 5 bases and at J to 5 bases, leaving 8 bases not matched to a gene. The CDR3 DNA reads as TGTGCCAGCAGTCGACCGGGACTAGTCAACGAGCAGTACTTC. As protein: CASSRPGLVNEQYF.

The table lists this clonotype with a count of one. The CDR3 reads CASSHGGRELNEQFF. The CDR3 DNA follows: TGCGCCAGCAGCCACGGGGGGAGGGAACTCAATGAGCAGTTCTTC. The chain is built from TRBV5-1 and TRBJ2-1, with TRBD2 identical over 7 bases. Germline-derived CDR1 and CDR2 are SGHRS and YFSETQ. Trimming removed 4 bases from V and 6 bases from J; junction bases left unmatched: 10. There are 15 residues in the CDR3. The variable domain in full, with the rest retrieved from reference TRBV5-1 and TRBJ2-1, is KAGVTQTPRYLIKTRGQQVTLSCSPISGHRSVSWYQQTPGQGLQFLFEYFSETQRNKGNFPGRFSGRQFSNSRSEMNVSTLELGDSALYLCASSHGGRELNEQFFGPGTRLTVL.

V usage is TRBV5-4 and J usage is TRBJ2-7, with a possible D match to TRBD1 (5 bases). The ends were cut back, 0 bases at V and 0 bases at J, with 10 bases in the middle. The CDR3 has 15 amino acids. Looked up from germline, CDR1 is SGHNT and CDR2 is YYREEE (reference sequence). The CDR3 reads CASSLGGFSSYEQYF. CDR3 DNA sequence: TGTGCCAGCAGCTTGGGGGGCTTCAGCTCCTACGAGCAGTACTTC.

The chain has TRBV6-6 and TRBJ2-7, with TRBD1 identical over 8 bases. J lost 4 bases, V lost 8 bases, and 10 bases had no gene match. The CDR3 has 14 residues. CDR1 and CDR2 (germline): MNHNY, SVGAGI (reference sequence). This CDR3 reads CASRPGTGTYEQYF. CDR3 sequence (DNA): TGTGCCAGCCGACCCGGGACAGGTACATACGAGCAGTACTTC.

The V gene is TRBV12-3 or TRBV12-4, the J gene TRBJ2-5; D might be TRBD1 (6 bases). The CDR3 has 16 residues. V lost 5 bases and J 1 base, leaving 17 bases between the germline ends. The CDR3 here is CASSTTTQGFQETQYF. The CDR3 bases are TGTGCCAGCAGTACAACAACCCAGGGGTTCCAAGAGACCCAGTACTTC.

A note on this clonotype: A read error is possible here, since a much larger clone lies one base away. The chain's CDR3 is CASSSREGRGIQYF. For the CDR3, the DNA is TGTGCCAGCAGCTCGCGGGAGGGCCGGGGCATTCAGTACTTC. The rearrangement joins TRBV4-2 to TRBJ2-4; 9 bases agree with TRBD2. The V and J ends lost 5 bases and 9 bases, in that order; junction bases with no gene match: 8. CDR3 length: 14 amino acids. Germline-derived CDR1 and CDR2 are LGHNA and YNFKEQ.

This chain uses TRBV18 with TRBJ2-7; D is undetermined. The length of the CDR3 is 12 residues. CDR1 is KGHSH and CDR2 is LQKENI in the germline V gene. V was cut by 3 bases and J by 3 bases, with 6 bases left in between. For the CDR3, the DNA is TGTGCCAGCTCACCTAAGGGCTACGAGCAGTACTTC. It encodes CASSPKGYEQYF.

The chain employs TRBV28 and TRBJ1-2; the D is unclear. The CDR3 totals 11 residues. Trimming took off 6 bases at V and 4 bases at J, with 6 bases between the two ends. The V gene's germline CDR1 is MDHEN and CDR2 SYDVKM. In DNA form, the CDR3 reads TGTGCCAGCAGCCGGATCTATGGCTACACCTTC. Protein sequence: CASSRIYGYTF.